One and the same sample provided the 22 T cell receptor beta chains below, sequenced in a study of blood T cell repertoires in COVID-19. Only in-frame clones appear in the TCRdb table, and some are missing; sequencing was by immunoSEQ multiplex PCR. Here the sample spans about 150,000 clones, over 70% being singletons. The sample comprised PBMCs or T cells enriched from blood (not recorded which). The receptors here all came from a man between 65 and 80 years old who had been exposed to COVID-19.

V usage is TRBV6-5 and J usage is TRBJ2-7, with 8 bases fitting TRBD2. Germline V gene sequence: CDR1 MNHEY, CDR2 SVGAGI. With V trimmed by 8 bases and J by 0 bases, 9 bases remained unmatched. This CDR3 comprises 15 residues. CDR3 residues: CASARESGSSYEQYF. The CDR3 nucleotides read TGTGCCAGCGCTCGAGAGAGCGGGAGCTCCTACGAGCAGTACTTC.

The chain has TRBV12-3 or TRBV12-4 and TRBJ1-3; D is uncertain. This CDR3 is built from 11 residues. With 4 bases removed from V and 6 bases from J, the gap between germline ends came to 4 bases. Here the CDR3 reads CASSSINTIYF. Here the CDR3 DNA reads TGTGCCAGCAGTTCAATAAACACCATATATTTT.

The rearrangement joins TRBV6-5 to TRBJ1-3; a weak D match, TRBD1 (5 bases). Trimming pared 5 bases from V and 0 bases from J, leaving 8 bases between. Germline V lookup: CDR1 MNHEY, CDR2 SVGAGI. The CDR3 sequence is 14 residues long. DNA for the CDR3: TGTGCCAGCAGTAACGGGGGCTCTGGAAACACCATATATTTT. It encodes CASSNGGSGNTIYF.

In DNA form, the CDR3 reads TGTGCCAGCAGTTTAGGGCAGTCGGAGTACTTC. The encoded protein is CASSLGQSEYF. The chain couples TRBV28 to TRBJ2-7; D gene unclear. V shed 2 bases and J shed 11 bases, with 10 bases lying between them. Germline assignment: CDR1 MDHEN and CDR2 SYDVKM. CDR3 length: 11 residues.

The sample holds one count of this clone. This chain links TRBV6-2 or TRBV6-3 with TRBJ2-3, with 7 bases fitting TRBD2. Germline CDR1 MNHEY, CDR2 SVGEGT. The CDR3 has 14 residues. V trimming: 3 bases; J trimming: 2 bases; junction bases outside the gene matches: 2. The CDR3 protein is CASSYLADTDTQYF. The CDR3 DNA sequence: TGTGCCAGCAGTTATCTAGCGGACACAGATACGCAGTATTTT.

As DNA, the CDR3 is TGTGCCAGCAGTTTACAGGGGGGACCTGGAAACACCATATATTTT. Protein: CASSLQGGPGNTIYF. This chain connects TRBV6-4 to TRBJ1-3, with 8 bases lining up with TRBD1. The CDR3 is 15 residues long. Germline V gene lookup returns CDR1 MRHNA and CDR2 SNTAGT. The junction had 5 bases not matched to a gene; V was cut back by 5 bases and J by 2 bases.

V is TRBV25-1 and J is TRBJ2-3; TRBD1 agrees at 7 bases. This CDR3 is built from 14 residues. The germline V gene encodes CDR1 MGHDK and CDR2 SYGVNS. The J segment lost 4 bases and the V segment lost 8 bases, leaving 9 bases of the junction unmatched. The CDR3 is CASGRTGVADTQYF. CDR3 in DNA: TGTGCCAGCGGGAGAACAGGGGTGGCAGATACGCAGTATTTT.

As DNA, the CDR3 is TGTGCCAGCAGCTTAGCCGCGGTTAACTATGGCTACACCTTC. Encoded protein: CASSLAAVNYGYTF. The chain has TRBV7-2 and TRBJ1-2; no definite D call. The V end was cut by 0 bases, the J end by 1 base, with 6 bases between. This CDR3 contains 14 residues. Germline V gives CDR1 SGHTA, CDR2 FQGNSA.

The rearrangement links TRBV5-8 to TRBJ1-2; 7 bases are shared with TRBD1. This CDR3 comprises 13 residues. Germline V lookup: CDR1 SGHTS, CDR2 YDEGEE. The ends lost 5 bases at V and 9 bases at J; junction bases unmatched: 10. As DNA, the CDR3 is TGTGCCAGCAGTTCTGCAGGGGGAGAACGCTACACCTTC. Its translation is CASSSAGGERYTF. Filled out from reference TRBV5-8 and TRBJ1-2, the complete variable domain reads EAGVTQSPTHLIKTRGQQATLRCSPISGHTSVYWYQQALGLGLQFLLWYDEGEERNRGNFPPRFSGRQFPNYSSELNVNALELEDSALYLCASSSAGGERYTFGSGTRLTVV.

The chain is built from TRBV18 and TRBJ2-5; no clear D gene. Germline CDR1 is KGHSH and CDR2 is LQKENI. Trimming left V 0 bases short and J 4 bases short, with 6 bases between. CDR3 length: 13 residues. The CDR3 nucleotides read TGTGCCAGCTCACCACCGGGCCGAGAGACCCAGTACTTC. Residues: CASSPPGRETQYF.

This clone came up a few times. This sequence joins TRBV19 and TRBJ2-2, with 7 bases fitting TRBD1. Germline CDR1 LNHDA, CDR2 SQIVND (reference sequence). The J segment lost 3 bases and the V segment lost 3 bases, leaving 1 base of the junction unmatched. The CDR3 is 14 residues long. CDR3 residues: CASSMGTDTGELFF. The CDR3 DNA reads as TGTGCCAGTAGTATGGGGACAGACACCGGGGAGCTGTTTTTT.

The chain carries TRBV25-1 and TRBJ1-2; 11 nucleotides match TRBD1. Per germline, CDR1 MGHDK and CDR2 SYGVNS. Losses at the gene ends were 8 bases for V and 7 bases for J; bases not matched to a gene: 9. This CDR3 region has 14 residues. CDR3 in amino acids: CASRSTGTGGGYTF. The CDR3 DNA is TGTGCCAGCCGATCTACCGGGACAGGGGGTGGCTACACCTTC.

This rearrangement joins TRBV12-3 or TRBV12-4 to TRBJ1-3; D ambiguous. V dropped 6 bases and J dropped 4 bases, with 10 bases sitting between them. There are 13 residues in the CDR3. CDR3 sequence reads: CASRGSPGNTIYF. The CDR3 DNA reads as TGTGCCAGCAGGGGCAGCCCCGGAAACACCATATATTTT.

This clone came up a few times. V is TRBV4-1 and J is TRBJ1-1; D might be TRBD1 (6 bases). The CDR3 runs 15 residues. The germline V and J ends were trimmed by 3 bases and 4 bases, with 15 bases remaining between them. Germline CDR1 reads MGHRA; CDR2 reads YSYEKL. The CDR3 loop reads CASSQYPGQLTEAFF. DNA of the CDR3: TGCGCCAGCAGCCAGTATCCGGGACAACTCACTGAAGCTTTCTTT.

The V gene is TRBV7-2, the J gene TRBJ1-4; D might be TRBD1 (6 bases). Trimming took off 0 bases at V and 10 bases at J, with 15 bases between the two ends. Germline lookup yields CDR1 SGHTA and CDR2 FQGNSA. The CDR3 extends over 15 amino acids. CDR3 bases: TGTGCCAGCAGCTTAGCGCAGGGGCCGGTAGGAAAACTGTTTTTT. This encodes CASSLAQGPVGKLFF.

The CDR3 here is CASSQAQGAGGNQPQHF. Here the CDR3 DNA reads TGCGCCAGCAGCCAAGCCCAGGGGGCGGGGGGCAATCAGCCCCAGCATTTT. The chain uses TRBV4-3 and TRBJ1-5, with 8 bases fitting TRBD1. Germline V gene data show CDR1 as LGHNA and CDR2 as YSLEER. The CDR3 has 17 amino acids. Trimming took 1 base from V and 2 from J; bases not matched to a gene: 7.

The V call is TRBV5-8, the J call TRBJ1-2, with a possible D match to TRBD1 (5 bases). Per germline, CDR1 SGHTS and CDR2 YDEGEE. The CDR3 runs 14 residues. The germline V and J ends were trimmed by 4 bases and 4 bases, with 14 bases remaining between them. CDR3 in amino acids: CASSGQGISYGYTF. In DNA form, the CDR3 reads TGTGCCAGCAGCGGTCAGGGAATCTCCTATGGCTACACCTTC.

V usage is TRBV10-1 and J usage is TRBJ2-1; 10 bases fit TRBD1. Trimming at V came to 5 bases and at J to 7 bases, leaving 8 bases not matched to a gene. The germline V gene encodes CDR1 WNHNN and CDR2 SYGVQD (reference sequence). The CDR3 totals 15 residues. The CDR3 spells CASSFGTGDKNEQFF. The DNA for the CDR3 is TGCGCCAGCAGTTTCGGGACAGGGGATAAGAATGAGCAGTTCTTC.

On this clone itself: Other nucleotide sequences from this sample produce the same CDR3. The chain carries TRBV28 and TRBJ1-1; a possible D gene is TRBD1 (6 bases). Germline values: CDR1 MDHEN, CDR2 SYDVKM. The V end lost 2 bases, the J end lost 0 bases, and 7 bases lay between the germline ends. CDR3 length equals 14 residues. CDR3: CASSLGQMNTEAFF. For the CDR3, the DNA is TGTGCCAGCAGTTTAGGACAGATGAACACTGAAGCTTTCTTT.

This chain links TRBV12-3 or TRBV12-4 with TRBJ1-5; D is unresolved. The CDR3 sequence is 13 residues long. V gave up 7 bases and J gave up 2 bases, with 9 bases separating them. The CDR3 coding sequence is TGTGCCAGCACCCAGAATGGCAATCAGCCCCAGCATTTT. This translates into CASTQNGNQPQHF.

The chain links TRBV11-2 to TRBJ2-7, with TRBD1 identical over 8 bases. The CDR3 contains 13 residues. The germline V gene has CDR1 SGHAT and CDR2 FQNNGV. With 3 bases clipped from V and 4 bases from J, the junction kept 2 bases outside the gene matches. CDR3 sequence reads: CASSFNRGYEQYF. The CDR3, as DNA: TGTGCCAGCAGCTTCAACAGGGGGTACGAGCAGTACTTC.

The chain has TRBV24-1 and TRBJ2-6, with D possibly TRBD2 on 5 matching bases. This CDR3 region has 15 residues. Trimming removed 5 bases at V and 4 bases at J, with 11 bases between. Germline values: CDR1 KGHDR, CDR2 SFDVKD. In DNA, the CDR3 is TGTGCCACCAGTGGTACGGGGTCGGGGGCCAACGTCCTGACTTTC. Translating gives CATSGTGSGANVLTF.